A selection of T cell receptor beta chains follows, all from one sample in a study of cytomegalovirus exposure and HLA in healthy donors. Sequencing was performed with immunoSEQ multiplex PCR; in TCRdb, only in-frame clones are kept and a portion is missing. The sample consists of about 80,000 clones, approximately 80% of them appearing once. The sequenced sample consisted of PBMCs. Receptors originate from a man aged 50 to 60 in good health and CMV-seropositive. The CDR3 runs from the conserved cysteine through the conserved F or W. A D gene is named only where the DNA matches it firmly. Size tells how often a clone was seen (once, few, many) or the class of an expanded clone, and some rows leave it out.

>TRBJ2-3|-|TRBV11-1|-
CASSPKTLGGTDTQYF
TGTGCCAGCAGCCCTAAGACCCTCGGGGGCACAGATACGCAGTATTTT
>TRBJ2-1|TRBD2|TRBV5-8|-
CASSLEGSGRPPSYNEQFF
TGTGCCAGCAGCTTGGAAGGTAGCGGGAGACCCCCTTCCTACAATGAGCAGTTCTTC
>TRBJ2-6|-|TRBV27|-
CASSIRGSGANVLTF
TGTGCCAGCAGTATCCGGGGCTCTGGGGCCAACGTCCTGACTTTC
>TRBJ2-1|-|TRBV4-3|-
CASSRGRVSGNEQFF
TGCGCCAGCAGCCGCGGCAGGGTATCGGGCAATGAGCAGTTCTTC
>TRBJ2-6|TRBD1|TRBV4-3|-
CASSQGGTGANGLTF
TGCGCCAGCAGCCAAGGGGGGACAGGGGCCAACGGCCTGACTTTC
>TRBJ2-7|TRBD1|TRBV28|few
CASSLLTGFVGEQYF
TGTGCCAGCAGTTTGTTGACAGGGTTCGTTGGCGAGCAGTACTTC
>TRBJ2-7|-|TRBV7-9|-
CSSSSGGRVSYEQYF
TGTTCCAGCAGCTCGGGGGGCAGGGTATCCTACGAGCAGTACTTC
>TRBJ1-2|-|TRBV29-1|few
CSVGGIGTGSGYTF
TGCAGCGTTGGGGGGATCGGTACAGGGTCTGGCTACACCTTC
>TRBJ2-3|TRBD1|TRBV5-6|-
CASSLESGGGTDTQYF
TGTGCCAGCAGCCTGGAATCAGGGGGTGGGACAGATACGCAGTATTTT
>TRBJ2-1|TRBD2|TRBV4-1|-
CASSQLSGGSGNEQFF
TGCGCCAGCAGCCAATTATCGGGAGGTTCGGGCAATGAGCAGTTCTTC
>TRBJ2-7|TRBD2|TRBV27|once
CASSASGGVAAEQYF
TGTGCCAGCAGCGCTAGCGGGGGTGTAGCCGCCGAGCAGTACTTC
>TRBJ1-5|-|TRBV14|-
CASSQDRGQPQHF
TGTGCCAGCAGCCAAGACCGGGGACAGCCCCAGCATTTT
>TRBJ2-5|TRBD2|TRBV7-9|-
CASSPGDSGRETQYF
TGTGCCAGCAGCCCCGGGGATAGCGGGAGAGAGACCCAGTACTTC
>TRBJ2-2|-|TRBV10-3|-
CAISDSSGSGELFF
TGTGCCATCAGTGACTCCTCGGGTAGCGGGGAGCTGTTTTTT
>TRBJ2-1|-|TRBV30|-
CAWSVDSRVQFF
TGTGCCTGGAGTGTCGACAGTCGGGTGCAGTTCTTC
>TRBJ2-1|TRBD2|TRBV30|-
CAWRIAGGFNNEQFF
TGTGCCTGGAGAATAGCGGGAGGGTTCAACAATGAGCAGTTCTTC
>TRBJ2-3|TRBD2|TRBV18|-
CASSPGTSGVGSDTQYF
TGTGCCAGCTCACCAGGGACTAGCGGAGTGGGATCAGATACGCAGTATTTT
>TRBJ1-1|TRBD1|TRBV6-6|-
CASSRTGGMNTEAFF
TGTGCCAGCAGCCGGACAGGGGGTATGAACACTGAAGCTTTCTTT
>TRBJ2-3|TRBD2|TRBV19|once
CASSPNLAGGPSDTQYF
TGTGCCAGTAGTCCCAATCTAGCGGGAGGGCCCTCAGATACGCAGTATTTT
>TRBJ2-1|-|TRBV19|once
CASSILGGSSYNEQFF
TGTGCCAGTAGTATCTTAGGAGGGAGTAGCTACAATGAGCAGTTCTTC
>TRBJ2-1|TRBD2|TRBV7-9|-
CASSLQGLAGVYEQFF
TGTGCCAGCAGCCTACAAGGACTAGCGGGAGTTTATGAGCAGTTCTTC
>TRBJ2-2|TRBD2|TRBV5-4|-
CASSLELAGDQGNTGELFF
TGTGCCAGCAGCTTAGAACTAGCGGGAGATCAAGGGAACACCGGGGAGCTGTTTTTT
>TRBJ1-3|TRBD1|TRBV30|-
CAWTTGGRLSGNTIYF
TGTGCCTGGACCACAGGGGGCAGGCTCTCTGGAAACACCATATATTTT
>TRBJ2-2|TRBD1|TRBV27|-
CASSSQGRGQGGELFF
TGTGCCAGCAGCTCCCAGGGCAGGGGGCAGGGCGGGGAGCTGTTTTTT
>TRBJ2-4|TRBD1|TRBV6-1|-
CASSGQGPDIQYF
TGTGCCAGCAGTGGACAGGGTCCGGACATTCAGTACTTC
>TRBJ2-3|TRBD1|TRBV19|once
CASSPQTGVRTDTQYF
TGTGCCAGTAGTCCCCAAACAGGGGTGCGGACAGATACGCAGTATTTT
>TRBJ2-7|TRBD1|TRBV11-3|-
CASSQTGMAGGADEQYF
TGTGCCAGCAGCCAGACCGGGATGGCAGGGGGCGCGGACGAGCAGTACTTC
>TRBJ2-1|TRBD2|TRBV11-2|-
CASSAAGLAVGEQFF
TGTGCCAGCAGCGCAGCGGGACTAGCGGTCGGTGAGCAGTTCTTC
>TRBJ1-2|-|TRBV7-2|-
CASSLDRVGYGYTF
TGTGCCAGCAGCTTAGACAGGGTCGGGTATGGCTACACCTTC
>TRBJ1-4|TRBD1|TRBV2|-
CASSIRQGAGEKLFF
TGTGCCAGCAGTATCCGACAGGGGGCAGGAGAAAAACTGTTTTTT
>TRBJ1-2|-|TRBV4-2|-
CASSLEDLGDANYGYTF
TGTGCCAGCAGCTTGGAAGATCTCGGGGATGCTAACTATGGCTACACCTTC
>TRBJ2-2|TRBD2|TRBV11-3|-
CASRAGDGELFF
TGTGCCAGCAGGGCGGGGGACGGGGAGCTGTTTTTT
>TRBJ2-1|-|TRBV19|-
CASGPPGQFF
TGTGCCAGTGGGCCCCCAGGGCAGTTCTTC
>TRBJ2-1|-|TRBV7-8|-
CASSDWELREQFF
TGTGCCAGCAGCGACTGGGAGCTTCGGGAGCAGTTCTTC
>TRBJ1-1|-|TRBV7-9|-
CSSSLEGNTEAFF
TGTTCCAGCAGCTTGGAGGGGAACACTGAAGCTTTCTTT
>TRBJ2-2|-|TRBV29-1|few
CSVEDGSGTGELFF
TGCAGCGTTGAAGACGGGAGTGGGACCGGGGAGCTGTTTTTT
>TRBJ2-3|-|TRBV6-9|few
CASSSCSTGTQYF
TGTGCCAGCAGTTCTTGTAGCACAGGTACGCAGTATTTT
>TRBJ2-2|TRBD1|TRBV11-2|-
CASSRGQGNTGELFF
TGTGCCAGCAGCCGCGGACAGGGGAACACCGGGGAGCTGTTTTTT
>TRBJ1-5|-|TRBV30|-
CAWGLGLDGNQPQHF
TGTGCCTGGGGATTAGGACTTGACGGCAATCAGCCCCAGCATTTT
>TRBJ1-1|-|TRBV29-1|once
CSVGGATRNTEAFF
TGCAGCGTCGGGGGGGCAACTAGGAACACTGAAGCTTTCTTT
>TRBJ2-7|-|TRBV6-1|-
CASSSLGFPYEQYF
TGTGCCAGCAGTTCACTAGGATTCCCCTACGAGCAGTACTTC
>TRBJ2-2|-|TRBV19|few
CASSMGGGTGELFF
TGTGCCAGTAGTATGGGCGGAGGCACCGGGGAGTTGTTTTTT
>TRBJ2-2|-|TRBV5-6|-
CASSLELTGELFF
TGTGCCAGCAGCTTGGAGCTCACCGGGGAGCTGTTTTTT
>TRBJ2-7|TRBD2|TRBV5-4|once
CASSSWTSYEQYF
TGTGCCAGCAGCTCGTGGACTAGCTACGAGCAGTACTTC
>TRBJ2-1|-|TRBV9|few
CASSVDSPSYNEQFF
TGTGCCAGCAGCGTAGACTCGCCCTCCTACAATGAGCAGTTCTTC
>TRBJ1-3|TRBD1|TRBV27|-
CASSTRTGGRNTIYF
TGTGCCAGCAGTACACGGACAGGGGGCAGGAACACCATATATTTT
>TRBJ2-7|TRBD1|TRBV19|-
CASSRETGVAYEQYF
TGTGCCAGTAGTAGAGAGACAGGGGTCGCCTACGAGCAGTACTTC
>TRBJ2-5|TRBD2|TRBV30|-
CAWSREVDQETQYF
TGTGCCTGGAGTCGGGAGGTGGACCAAGAGACCCAGTACTTC
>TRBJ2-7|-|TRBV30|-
CAWRDFTYEQYF
TGTGCCTGGAGGGACTTCACCTACGAGCAGTACTTC
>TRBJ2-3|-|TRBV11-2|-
CASSLGLRDTQYF
TGTGCCAGCAGCTTAGGTCTGCGCGATACGCAGTATTTT
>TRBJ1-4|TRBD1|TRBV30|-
CAWSTGVEEKLFF
TGTGCCTGGAGTACAGGGGTAGAGGAAAAACTGTTTTTT
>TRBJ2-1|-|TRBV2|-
CASQGGRAFSYNEQFF
TGTGCCAGCCAGGGAGGCAGGGCATTCTCCTACAATGAGCAGTTCTTC
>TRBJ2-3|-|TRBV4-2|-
CASSQGSWERQADTQYF
TGTGCCAGCAGCCAAGGTTCATGGGAGCGCCAGGCAGATACGCAGTATTTT
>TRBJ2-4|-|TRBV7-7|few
CASSLWGGAPAKNIQYF
TGTGCCAGCAGCCTATGGGGGGGGGCGCCGGCCAAAAACATTCAGTACTTC
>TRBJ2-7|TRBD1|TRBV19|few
CASSAGQGAGEQYF
TGTGCCAGTAGTGCCGGACAGGGGGCTGGCGAGCAGTACTTC
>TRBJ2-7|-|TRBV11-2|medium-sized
CASSFNPSSSEQYF
TGTGCCAGCAGTTTCAACCCGTCTAGTAGCGAGCAGTACTTC
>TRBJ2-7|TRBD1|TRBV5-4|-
CASRTGTGTYEQYF
TGTGCCAGCAGAACCGGGACAGGGACCTACGAGCAGTACTTC